This TCR beta chain was recovered during a study of blood T cell repertoires in COVID-19. Germline CDR1 SQVTM, CDR2 ANQGSEA. This CDR3 region has 15 residues. With 4 bases clipped from V and 5 bases from J, the junction kept 9 bases outside the gene matches. TCRdb keeps only in-frame clones here, not all; method: immunoSEQ multiplex PCR. In the table there are some 190,000 clones, 89% of which are singletons. The source is a woman in her forties with acute COVID-19. Sequencing input: PBMCs or T cells enriched from blood (not recorded which). The chain uses TRBV29-1 and TRBJ2-5, with TRBD1 matching 11 bases. CDR3 protein: CSVVPGQGASETQYF. Written as DNA, the CDR3 is TGCAGCGTTGTTCCCGGACAGGGGGCCTCTGAGACCCAGTACTTC.